These T cell receptor beta chains were read from a single sample in a study of shared clonotypes between healthy human individuals. Using immunoSEQ multiplex PCR, the repertoire was profiled, and TCRdb retains in-frame clones only, with some absent. This sample yields fewer than 3 million clones, of which around 93% are seen a single time; more than 0.35% belongs to the top ten. The sample taken for sequencing was naive CD4+ T cells from PBMCs. All receptors come from a young man in good health. Some clones in this sample may be carry-over from other donors' samples. CDR3s include the opening cysteine and the closing phenylalanine or tryptophan. Each record gives: V gene, D gene, J gene, clone size, CDR3 protein, CDR3 DNA. The D gene is left open where the match is weak. Clone size is not always given. Where it is, it says once, few, many or a class for expanded clones.

v_call: TRBV4-3; d_call: TRBD2; j_call: TRBJ2-7; clone_size: once; cdr3_aa: CASSQMGGLAVSEQYF; cdr3_nt: TGCGCCAGCAGCCAGATGGGGGGACTAGCGGTCTCCGAGCAGTACTTC
v_call: TRBV21-1; d_call: NA; j_call: TRBJ2-5; clone_size: NA; cdr3_aa: CASSRKGLQETQYF; cdr3_nt: TGTGCCAGCAGCCGAAAGGGCCTCCAAGAGACCCAGTACTTC
v_call: TRBV6-6; d_call: NA; j_call: TRBJ2-2; clone_size: many; cdr3_aa: CASRARMGDAGELFF; cdr3_nt: TGTGCCAGCAGGGCCCGGATGGGGGACGCCGGGGAGCTGTTTTTT
v_call: TRBV5-4; d_call: NA; j_call: TRBJ1-3; clone_size: few; cdr3_aa: CASSLTGPGNTIYF; cdr3_nt: TGTGCCAGCAGCTTGACAGGGCCTGGAAACACCATATATTTT
v_call: TRBV6-5; d_call: NA; j_call: TRBJ1-2; clone_size: NA; cdr3_aa: CASSYSGIYTF; cdr3_nt: TGTGCCAGCAGTTACTCAGGGATTTACACCTTC
v_call: TRBV7-2; d_call: NA; j_call: TRBJ2-7; clone_size: NA; cdr3_aa: CASSSEVASAYEQYF; cdr3_nt: TGTGCCAGCAGCTCCGAGGTGGCTAGTGCCTACGAGCAGTACTTC
v_call: TRBV5-1; d_call: NA; j_call: TRBJ2-7; clone_size: NA; cdr3_aa: CASSLSGSSGASEQYF; cdr3_nt: TGCGCCAGCAGCTTGTCGGGCTCCTCGGGGGCCTCCGAGCAGTACTTC
v_call: TRBV6-5; d_call: NA; j_call: TRBJ1-2; clone_size: few; cdr3_aa: CASSYSRGYGYTF; cdr3_nt: TGTGCCAGCAGTTACTCCCGCGGATATGGCTACACCTTC
v_call: TRBV7-8; d_call: TRBD1; j_call: TRBJ2-7; clone_size: NA; cdr3_aa: CASSLRLGQGPGEQYF; cdr3_nt: TGTGCCAGCAGCCTACGATTGGGACAGGGGCCGGGGGAGCAGTACTTC
v_call: TRBV27; d_call: NA; j_call: TRBJ1-2; clone_size: NA; cdr3_aa: CASSATQGAYGYTF; cdr3_nt: TGTGCCAGCAGTGCCACTCAAGGGGCCTATGGCTACACCTTC
v_call: TRBV7-9; d_call: NA; j_call: TRBJ1-1; clone_size: few; cdr3_aa: CASSLLRGLNTEAFF; cdr3_nt: TGTGCCAGCAGCTTACTGAGGGGATTGAACACTGAAGCTTTCTTT
v_call: TRBV11-2; d_call: TRBD2; j_call: TRBJ2-1; clone_size: NA; cdr3_aa: CASSPQVGGGPPYNEQFF; cdr3_nt: TGTGCCAGCAGCCCCCAAGTTGGGGGAGGGCCCCCGTACAATGAGCAGTTCTTC
v_call: TRBV6-1; d_call: NA; j_call: TRBJ1-5; clone_size: NA; cdr3_aa: CASSEASTRQPQHF; cdr3_nt: TGTGCCAGCAGTGAAGCTTCAACCCGGCAGCCCCAGCATTTT
v_call: TRBV2; d_call: NA; j_call: TRBJ1-1; clone_size: NA; cdr3_aa: CASRPAMGETEAFF; cdr3_nt: TGTGCCAGCAGACCAGCTATGGGTGAGACTGAAGCTTTCTTT
v_call: TRBV30; d_call: NA; j_call: TRBJ1-1; clone_size: NA; cdr3_aa: CAWMIRRGTEAFF; cdr3_nt: TGTGCCTGGATGATTCGCAGAGGCACTGAAGCTTTCTTT
v_call: TRBV7-9; d_call: NA; j_call: TRBJ2-3; clone_size: NA; cdr3_aa: CASSLGAADTQYF; cdr3_nt: TGTGCCAGCAGCTTGGGGGCGGCAGATACGCAGTATTTT
v_call: TRBV2; d_call: NA; j_call: TRBJ2-7; clone_size: NA; cdr3_aa: CASSEGYEQYF; cdr3_nt: TGTGCCAGCAGTGAGGGTTACGAGCAGTACTTC
v_call: TRBV5-1; d_call: NA; j_call: TRBJ2-3; clone_size: NA; cdr3_aa: CASSLVRHRDLTDTQYF; cdr3_nt: TGCGCCAGCAGCTTGGTGAGGCACAGGGACCTCACAGATACGCAGTATTTT
v_call: TRBV4-1; d_call: NA; j_call: TRBJ2-7; clone_size: NA; cdr3_aa: CASSQDTYEQYF; cdr3_nt: TGCGCCAGCAGCCAAGACACCTACGAGCAGTACTTC
v_call: TRBV5-1; d_call: TRBD1; j_call: TRBJ2-1; clone_size: once; cdr3_aa: CASSLSPMQGAGEQFF; cdr3_nt: TGCGCCAGCAGCCTGTCCCCGATGCAGGGGGCCGGGGAGCAGTTCTTC
v_call: TRBV4-1; d_call: NA; j_call: TRBJ2-2; clone_size: once; cdr3_aa: CASSQWSPQAGVTGELFF; cdr3_nt: TGCGCCAGCAGCCAATGGTCTCCTCAAGCGGGCGTCACCGGGGAGCTGTTTTTT
v_call: TRBV28; d_call: NA; j_call: TRBJ1-2; clone_size: NA; cdr3_aa: CASSLRGSLYSYTF; cdr3_nt: TGTGCCAGCAGTTTGAGGGGCTCTCTTTACAGCTACACCTTC
v_call: TRBV27; d_call: TRBD1; j_call: TRBJ2-7; clone_size: NA; cdr3_aa: CASSLSTPSGGGEQYF; cdr3_nt: TGTGCCAGCAGTTTGTCAACCCCTTCAGGGGGCGGCGAGCAGTACTTC
v_call: TRBV6-6; d_call: TRBD2; j_call: TRBJ2-1; clone_size: NA; cdr3_aa: CASSRGVSGSDEQFF; cdr3_nt: TGTGCCAGCAGTCGAGGGGTTAGCGGGAGCGATGAGCAGTTCTTC
v_call: TRBV15; d_call: NA; j_call: TRBJ2-7; clone_size: once; cdr3_aa: CATSRDKGPGRAYEQYF; cdr3_nt: TGTGCCACCAGCAGAGATAAAGGACCCGGGAGAGCCTACGAGCAGTACTTC
v_call: TRBV11-2; d_call: NA; j_call: TRBJ1-2; clone_size: NA; cdr3_aa: CASSWAGDGYTF; cdr3_nt: TGTGCCAGCAGCTGGGCCGGGGATGGCTACACCTTC
v_call: TRBV15; d_call: TRBD2; j_call: TRBJ2-5; clone_size: NA; cdr3_aa: CATSGSGRAWETQYF; cdr3_nt: TGTGCCACCAGCGGAAGCGGGAGGGCCTGGGAGACCCAGTACTTC
v_call: TRBV5-5; d_call: NA; j_call: TRBJ1-3; clone_size: few; cdr3_aa: CASSLGSSGNTIYF; cdr3_nt: TGTGCCAGCAGCTTAGGAAGCTCTGGAAACACCATATATTTT
v_call: TRBV29-1; d_call: TRBD2; j_call: TRBJ2-4; clone_size: NA; cdr3_aa: CSVGDSGLAKNIQYF; cdr3_nt: TGCAGCGTTGGGGATAGCGGGCTAGCCAAAAACATTCAGTACTTC
v_call: TRBV5-1; d_call: TRBD2; j_call: TRBJ2-7; clone_size: NA; cdr3_aa: CASSLLAGSTVEQYF; cdr3_nt: TGCGCCAGCAGCTTACTAGCGGGATCTACGGTCGAGCAGTACTTC
v_call: TRBV7-9; d_call: NA; j_call: TRBJ2-7; clone_size: NA; cdr3_aa: CASSLDHYSSYEQYF; cdr3_nt: TGTGCCAGCAGCTTAGACCACTACAGCTCCTACGAGCAGTACTTC
v_call: TRBV6-5; d_call: NA; j_call: TRBJ2-3; clone_size: NA; cdr3_aa: CASRGDGTDTQYF; cdr3_nt: TGTGCCAGCAGGGGGGATGGCACAGATACGCAGTATTTT